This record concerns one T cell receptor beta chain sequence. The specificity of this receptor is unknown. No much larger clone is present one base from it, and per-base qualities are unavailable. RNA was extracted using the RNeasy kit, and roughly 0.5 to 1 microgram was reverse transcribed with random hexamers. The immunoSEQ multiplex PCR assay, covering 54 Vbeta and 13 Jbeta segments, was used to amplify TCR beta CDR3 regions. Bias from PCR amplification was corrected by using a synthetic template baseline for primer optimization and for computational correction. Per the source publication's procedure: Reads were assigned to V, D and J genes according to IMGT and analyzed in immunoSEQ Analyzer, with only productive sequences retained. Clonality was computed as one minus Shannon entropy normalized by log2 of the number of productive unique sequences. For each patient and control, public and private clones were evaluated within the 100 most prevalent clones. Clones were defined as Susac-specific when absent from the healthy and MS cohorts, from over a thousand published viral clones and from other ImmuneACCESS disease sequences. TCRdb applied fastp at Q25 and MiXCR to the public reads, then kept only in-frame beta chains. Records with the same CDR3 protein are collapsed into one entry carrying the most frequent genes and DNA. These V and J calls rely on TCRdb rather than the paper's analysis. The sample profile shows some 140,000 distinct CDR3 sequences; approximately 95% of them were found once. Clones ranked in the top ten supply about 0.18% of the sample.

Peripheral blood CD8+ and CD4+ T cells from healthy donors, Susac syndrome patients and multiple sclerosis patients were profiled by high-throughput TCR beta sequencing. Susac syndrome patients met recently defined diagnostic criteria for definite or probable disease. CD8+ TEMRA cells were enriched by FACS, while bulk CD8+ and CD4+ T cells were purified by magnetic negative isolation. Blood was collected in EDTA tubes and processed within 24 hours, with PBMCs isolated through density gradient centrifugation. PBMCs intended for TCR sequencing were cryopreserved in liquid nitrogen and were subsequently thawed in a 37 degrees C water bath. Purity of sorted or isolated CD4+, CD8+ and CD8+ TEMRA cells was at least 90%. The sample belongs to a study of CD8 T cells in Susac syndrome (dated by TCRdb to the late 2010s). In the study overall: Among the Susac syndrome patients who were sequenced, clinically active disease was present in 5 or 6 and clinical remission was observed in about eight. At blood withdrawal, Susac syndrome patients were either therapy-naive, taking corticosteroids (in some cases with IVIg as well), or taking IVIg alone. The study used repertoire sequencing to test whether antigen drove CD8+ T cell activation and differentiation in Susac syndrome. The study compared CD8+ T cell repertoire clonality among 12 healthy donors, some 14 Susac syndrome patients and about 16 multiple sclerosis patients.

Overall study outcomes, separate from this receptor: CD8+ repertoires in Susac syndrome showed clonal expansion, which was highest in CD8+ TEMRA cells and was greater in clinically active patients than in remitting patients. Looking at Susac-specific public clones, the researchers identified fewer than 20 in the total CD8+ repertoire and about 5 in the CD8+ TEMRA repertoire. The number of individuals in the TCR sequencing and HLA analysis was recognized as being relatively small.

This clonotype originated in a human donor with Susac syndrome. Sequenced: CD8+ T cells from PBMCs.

Here the CDR3 is given as CASSILGYQPQHF. The nucleotide sequence is TGTGCCAGTAGTATTCTAGGGTATCAGCCCCAGCATTTT. The chain links TRBV19 with TRBJ1-5, with no confident D gene call. Via the germline V gene (reference sequence), CDR1 is LNHDA and CDR2 SQIVND. V loses 3 bases, J loses 5 bases, and the germline ends lie 8 bases apart. Including the terminal cysteine and phenylalanine, the CDR3 comprises 13 residues. The read is trimmed to its CDR3 DNA, 39 bases read in frame from base 1.